One and the same sample provided the 19 T cell receptor beta chains below, sequenced in a study of blood T cell repertoires in COVID-19. The method was immunoSEQ multiplex PCR; TCRdb's version includes in-frame clones alone and lacks a portion of them. This sample has about 170,000 clones, with more than 75% found just once. Material: peripheral blood. All receptors derive from a man in his 70s with acute or convalescent COVID-19.

This clone has a single count. The chain links TRBV11-2 to TRBJ1-3; D gene ambiguous. This CDR3 spans 15 amino acids. Germline CDR1 and CDR2: SGHAT and FQNNGV. Deletions cut 4 bases from V and 2 bases from J, with 12 bases between. CDR3 DNA: TGTGCCAGCAGCTCCAGCCGAGGGACTGGAAACACCATATATTTT. Protein product: CASSSSRGTGNTIYF.

This clone was observed a handful of times. V gene TRBV3-1 (or the pseudogene TRBV3-2) combines with J gene TRBJ1-1; 10 bases align to TRBD1. Trimming took 5 bases from V and 6 from J; bases not matched to a gene: 9. Germline lookup yields CDR1 LGHDT and CDR2 YNNKEL (reference sequence). The CDR3 is 15 residues long. The CDR3 DNA sequence: TGTGCCAGCAGCTCCGGGACAGGGGAAATAGCTGAAGCTTTCTTT. This gives the protein CASSSGTGEIAEAFF.

The rearrangement uses TRBV3-1 (or the pseudogene TRBV3-2) and TRBJ2-7; a possible D gene is TRBD1 (5 bases). Germline V gene sequence: CDR1 LGHDT, CDR2 YNNKEL (reference sequence). The CDR3 length is 13 residues. Trimming removed 0 bases from V and 6 bases from J, with 9 bases in between. The CDR3, as DNA: TGTGCCAGCAGCCAAGATCACAGGTCCGAGCAGTACTTC. It yields the protein CASSQDHRSEQYF.

The gene calls are TRBV10-2 and TRBJ1-4; D gene unclear. CDR3 size: 14 residues. In germline, CDR1 is WSHSY, CDR2 SAAADI. The V end was cut by 5 bases, the J end by 4 bases, with 11 bases between. CDR3 residues: CASSSEGFNEKLFF. The CDR3 nucleotides are TGCGCCAGCAGTAGTGAGGGTTTTAATGAAAAACTGTTTTTT.

The chain carries TRBV4-1 and TRBJ2-5; TRBD2 aligns across 8 bases. The CDR3 extends over 16 amino acids. Looked up from germline, CDR1 is MGHRA and CDR2 is YSYEKL. J was trimmed by 5 bases and V by 3 bases; bases with no gene match: 11. CDR3 bases: TGCGCCAGCAGCCAGTACGGGGGGGCGGCGGGTGAGACCCAGTACTTC. Residues: CASSQYGGAAGETQYF.

The chain employs TRBV28 and TRBJ2-6; D unresolved. The CDR3 loop spans 16 amino acids. The germline gives CDR1 MDHEN, CDR2 SYDVKM. CDR3 in DNA: TGTGCTGCCTACTGCGAGAGCTGCTCTGGGGCCAACGTCCTGACTTTC. Its protein product is CAAYCESCSGANVLTF.

The genes are TRBV28 and TRBJ2-1, with TRBD1 matching over 9 bases. The CDR3 extends over 16 amino acids. Germline V CDR1 and CDR2: MDHEN, SYDVKM. J was trimmed by 1 base and V by 4 bases; bases with no gene match: 5. The CDR3 DNA reads TGTGCCAGCAGTTACCTGGACAGGGGTTCCTACAATGAGCAGTTCTTC. Residues: CASSYLDRGSYNEQFF.

This clone was detected a few times. V is TRBV11-2 and J is TRBJ2-4; D is ambiguous. The V end lost 0 bases, the J end lost 11 bases, and 17 bases lay between the germline ends. The CDR3 runs 15 residues. Germline CDR1 SGHAT, CDR2 FQNNGV. The CDR3 nucleotides read TGTGCCAGCAGCTTAGACATAGGAGCCTATAGTGTTCAGTACTTC. Translating gives CASSLDIGAYSVQYF.

This clone was observed a few times. V gene TRBV27 combines with J gene TRBJ2-7; D is possibly TRBD2 (5 bases). CDR1 and CDR2 from the germline V gene are MNHEY and SMNVEV (reference sequence). This CDR3 region has 14 residues. Trimming removed 2 bases at V and 2 bases at J, with 10 bases between. DNA for the CDR3: TGTGCCAGCAGTTTAGGAGGTACCGCCTACGAGCAGTACTTC. Its protein product is CASSLGGTAYEQYF.

The CDR3 sequence is CASSFGLADSNEQYF. For the CDR3, the DNA is TGTGCCAGCAGTTTTGGCCTAGCGGACAGCAACGAGCAGTACTTC. The chain is built from TRBV28 and TRBJ2-7, with D possibly matching TRBD2 (7 bases). Germline CDR1 reads MDHEN; CDR2 reads SYDVKM. The CDR3 has 15 residues. The V and J ends lost 3 bases and 5 bases respectively, with 17 bases between them.

J is TRBJ1-1 and V is TRBV19; possible D gene TRBD1, 5 bases. Trimming shortened V by 2 bases and J by 6 bases, and 10 bases separated the two germline ends. Germline loops: CDR1 LNHDA, CDR2 SQIVND (reference sequence). The CDR3 loop spans 13 amino acids. The CDR3 protein is CASSIPRASEAFF. The CDR3 DNA reads TGTGCCAGTAGTATACCCAGGGCCTCTGAAGCTTTCTTT.

The chain's CDR3 is CSVTEWETQYF. The CDR3 DNA reads TGCAGCGTCACTGAATGGGAGACCCAGTACTTC. This chain joins TRBV29-1 and TRBJ2-5; D gene unclear. V shed 6 bases and J shed 5 bases, with 10 bases lying between them. The CDR3 covers 11 residues. The germline V gene has CDR1 SQVTM and CDR2 ANQGSEA.

The chain uses TRBV9 and TRBJ2-1; no clear D gene. With 1 base removed from V and 4 bases from J, the gap between germline ends came to 30 bases. This CDR3 has 21 residues. Per germline, CDR1 SGDLS and CDR2 YYNGEE. DNA of the CDR3: TGTGCCAGCAGCGTAAAAGGCCGATCCGTTGGCGCCGGGTATTTTTACAATGAGCAGTTCTTC. Residues: CASSVKGRSVGAGYFYNEQFF.

The V and J genes are TRBV4-3 and TRBJ2-2, with TRBD2 matching over 12 bases. Germline loops: CDR1 LGHNA, CDR2 YSLEER. There are 18 residues in the CDR3. The V and J ends lost 5 bases and 4 bases, in that order; junction bases with no gene match: 11. The CDR3 coding sequence is TGCGCCAGCAGCTTAAGGGCCCTAGCGGGGGGGACCACCGGGGAGCTGTTTTTT. Its protein is CASSLRALAGGTTGELFF.

The genes are TRBV9 and TRBJ1-3, with D perhaps matching TRBD1 (5 bases). The CDR3 has 17 amino acids. Germline CDR1 is SGDLS and CDR2 is YYNGEE. Trimming shortened V by 3 bases and J by 3 bases, and 19 bases separated the two germline ends. DNA for the CDR3: TGTGCCAGCAGCGACGGACACCCCGAGAACGTTGGAAACACCATATATTTT. This translates into CASSDGHPENVGNTIYF.

V usage is TRBV5-4 and J usage is TRBJ1-2, with TRBD1 matching 7 bases. Germline V gene lookup returns CDR1 SGHNT and CDR2 YYREEE (reference sequence). This CDR3 spans 14 amino acids. J was trimmed by 6 bases and V by 0 bases; bases with no gene match: 5. CDR3 residues: CASSLAGTVHGYTF. CDR3 nucleotide sequence: TGTGCCAGCAGCTTGGCCGGGACAGTGCATGGCTACACCTTC.

Notes on this clone: This specimen includes other DNA sequences encoding the same CDR3. The rearrangement links TRBV7-2 to TRBJ1-1, with TRBD1 as a possible D gene (5 bases). The V gene's germline CDR1 is SGHTA and CDR2 FQGNSA. The CDR3 covers 13 residues. Between the trimmed V and J ends, which lost 5 bases and 1 base, there was a span of 8 bases. This chain's CDR3 is CASSLRGNTEAFF. In nucleotides, the CDR3 is TGTGCCAGCAGCCTTAGGGGGAACACTGAAGCTTTCTTT.

Notes on this clone: The junction departs from germline at one end; a sequencing error may be responsible. The chain uses TRBV19 and TRBJ2-5; the D gene is possibly TRBD2 (7 bases). CDR1 is LNHDA and CDR2 is SQIVND in the germline V gene (reference sequence). The CDR3 sequence is 13 residues long. This CDR3 is CASKRGGQATQYF. DNA of the CDR3: TGTGCCAGTAAGAGGGGGGGACAAGCGACCCAGTACTTC.

The chain carries TRBV12-5 and TRBJ1-5; 9 nucleotides agree with TRBD1. J gave up 0 bases and V 6 bases, and 12 bases lay outside the gene matches. This CDR3 is 18 amino acids long. Germline V gives CDR1 LGHNT, CDR2 FRNRAP. In DNA, the CDR3 is TGTGCTAGTGGCTCTCTCACAGGGGGCTCATATAGCAATCAGCCCCAGCATTTT. Translating it yields CASGSLTGGSYSNQPQHF.